The clone carrying this TCR beta chain was observed once. The entry originates in a study of chemoradiotherapy in HPV16-positive cancers. Libraries were prepared by immunoSEQ multiplex PCR; TCRdb keeps only in-frame clonotypes and omits some of them. This sample carries over 1,500 clones, roughly 80% of them seen once, and the ten largest clones take 6.5%. The CDR3 spans 14 residues. Per germline, CDR1 LNHDA and CDR2 SQIVND (reference sequence). V lost 6 bases and J lost 0, with 9 bases in between. The source was tumor tissue, collected from a patient who underwent chemoradiotherapy. The sequence was collected from a human donor with HPV-associated anogenital cancer. V usage is TRBV19 and J usage is TRBJ2-1; no reliable D call. The CDR3 sequence: CASRWTSSYNEQFF. The CDR3 DNA is TGTGCCAGTAGATGGACGAGCTCCTACAATGAGCAGTTCTTC. The whole variable domain, remainder taken from reference TRBV19 and TRBJ2-1, is DGGITQSPKYLFRKEGQNVTLSCEQNLNHDAMYWYRQDPGQGLRLIYYSQIVNDFQKGDIAEGYSVSREKKESFPLTVTSAQKNPTAFYLCASRWTSSYNEQFFGPGTRLTVL.